The subject of this entry is one T cell receptor (beta chain). As yet, its antigen is unknown. This sample is part of a study of cytomegalovirus exposure and HLA in healthy donors. The study, taken as a whole, reports: In a later analysis, donors in an Asian-associated ancestry cluster reportedly had fewer N-insertions in productive TCRs than the cohort mean.

The CDR3 length is 17 residues. V shed 4 bases, J shed 2 bases, and the junction held 10 bases outside the gene matches. In germline, CDR1 is LNHNV, CDR2 YYDKDF (reference sequence). 13 Jbeta primers and 60 Vbeta primers were used for the PCR. Using immunoSEQ multiplex PCR, the repertoire was profiled, and TCRdb retains in-frame clones only, with some absent. The sample has over 35,000 clones; 70% to 85% are singletons. The chain uses TRBV15 and TRBJ2-5; 10 nucleotides align to TRBD2. The material sequenced was PBMCs. The receptor comes from a man aged 25-40 years in good health and CMV-seronegative. The CDR3 protein is CATSTGDEREGQETQYF. CDR3 nucleotides: TGTGCCACCAGCACCGGTGATGAGCGGGAGGGGCAAGAGACCCAGTACTTC.